This T cell receptor (beta chain) is drawn from a study of T cell changes during pregnancy in multiple sclerosis. Deletions cut 1 base from V and 8 bases from J, with 8 bases between. CDR1 is SGHTA and CDR2 is FQGNSA in the germline V gene. The CDR3 loop spans 13 amino acids. A single count supports this clone. Data came from immunoSEQ multiplex PCR; TCRdb stores just in-frame clones and leaves some out. Altogether approximately 41,000 clones are present, roughly 89% being singletons, with the ten largest covering roughly 0.7%. Sequences were derived from CD4+ T cells from peripheral blood mononuclear cells, sampled in the first trimester of pregnancy. This TCR was sampled from a female donor with multiple sclerosis, enrolled in a pregnancy study. This chain connects TRBV7-2 to TRBJ1-4; no definite D call. The CDR3 nucleotides are TGTGCCAGCAGCTTAGGAGGGCGCGAAAAACTGTTTTTT. Its translation is CASSLGGREKLFF.